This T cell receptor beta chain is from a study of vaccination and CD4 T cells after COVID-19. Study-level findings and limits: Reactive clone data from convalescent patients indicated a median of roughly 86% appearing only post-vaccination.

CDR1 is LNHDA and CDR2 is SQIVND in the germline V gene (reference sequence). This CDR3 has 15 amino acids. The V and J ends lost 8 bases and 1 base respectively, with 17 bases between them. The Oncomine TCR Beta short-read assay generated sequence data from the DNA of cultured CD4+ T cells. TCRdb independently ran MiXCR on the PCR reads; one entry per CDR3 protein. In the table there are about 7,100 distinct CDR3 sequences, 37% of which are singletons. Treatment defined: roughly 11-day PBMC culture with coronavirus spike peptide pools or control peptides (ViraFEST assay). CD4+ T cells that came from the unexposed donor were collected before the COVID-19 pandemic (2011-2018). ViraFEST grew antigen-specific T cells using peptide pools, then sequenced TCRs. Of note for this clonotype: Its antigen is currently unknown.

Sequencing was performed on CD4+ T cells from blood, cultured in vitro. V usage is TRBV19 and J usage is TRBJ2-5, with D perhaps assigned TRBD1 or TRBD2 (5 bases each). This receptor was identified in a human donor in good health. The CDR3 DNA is TGTGCCAGTGGGACGGGTGGAGGCGGCCAAGAGACCCAGTACTTC. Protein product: CASGTGGGGQETQYF.